A selection of T cell receptor beta chains follows, all from one sample in a study of Ad26.COV2.S vaccination and SARS-CoV-2 variants. Generated by immunoSEQ multiplex PCR, the TCRdb table keeps only in-frame clones and is missing some. The sample records hundreds of thousands of clones, 75% to 90% being singletons. The specimen was peripheral blood, collected in a trial of Ad26.COV2.S vaccine versus placebo. These receptor sequences come from a person between 18 and 65 years old who received the Ad26.COV2.S COVID-19 vaccine or a placebo. The CDR3 runs from the conserved cysteine through the conserved F or W. Each record gives: CDR3 DNA, CDR3 protein, V gene, clone size, D gene, J gene. D genes are given only for firm matches. Clone size is shown for a subset of rows, as once, few, many or a class of expanded clone.

TGCGCCAGCAAGATCCGGGACAGGGGATTTAGTAATGAAAAACTGTTTTTT CASKIRDRGFSNEKLFF TRBV10-1 NA TRBD1 TRBJ1-4
TGTGCCAGCAGCGAGGGCCTAGTGGGGTACAATGAGCAGTTCTTC CASSEGLVGYNEQFF TRBV9 few NA TRBJ2-1
TGTGCCAGCAGCTTATGGGCTAGCGGGGGGATAGGTGGAGAGACCCAGTACTTC CASSLWASGGIGGETQYF TRBV7-3 NA TRBD2 TRBJ2-5
TGCGCCAGCAGCCTGGGACTAGCGGGAGAATTTGGAGATACGCAGTATTTT CASSLGLAGEFGDTQYF TRBV5-1 NA TRBD2 TRBJ2-3
TGTGCCAGCAGCTTGGGGCCTAACGGGGCACAAGAGACCCAGTACTTC CASSLGPNGAQETQYF TRBV7-3 once NA TRBJ2-5
TGTGCCAGCAGTTTTTTACCAGGGGGCCGTAATCAGCCCCAGCATTTT CASSFLPGGRNQPQHF TRBV28 NA TRBD1 TRBJ1-5
TGTGCCAGCAGCAAAACCATGGACAGGGAGGAAGCTCAGCCCCAGCATTTT CASSKTMDREEAQPQHF TRBV21-1 NA NA TRBJ1-5
TGTGCCAGCAGATCTACAGGGGTTAGCACAGATACGCAGTATTTT CASRSTGVSTDTQYF TRBV5-4 NA TRBD1 TRBJ2-3
TGTGCCACCAGTGAGTTCGGGGACACCGGGGAGCTGTTTTTT CATSEFGDTGELFF TRBV24-1 NA NA TRBJ2-2
TGTGCCAGCAGTCCCTACTCCTTAGCGGGAGAGGGCAATGAGCAGTTCTTC CASSPYSLAGEGNEQFF TRBV27 once TRBD2 TRBJ2-1
TGTGCCAGCAGCCTGGCCCCACTAGCAAGAGCGCCCCAGTACTTC CASSLAPLARAPQYF TRBV7-2 once NA TRBJ2-5
TGCGCCAGCAGTCCTCGGACTAGCGGGGCAACCGGGGAGCTGTTTTTT CASSPRTSGATGELFF TRBV5-1 NA TRBD2 TRBJ2-2
TGTGCCTGGAACCCCGGGGCCGGGGAGACCCAGTACTTC CAWNPGAGETQYF TRBV30 NA NA TRBJ2-5
TGTGCCAGCAGTGTACAGGGAAGTCAGCCCCAGCATTTT CASSVQGSQPQHF TRBV12-3/TRBV12-4 NA NA TRBJ1-5
TGTGCCAGCAGTAGAGACAGGGTTGGGTATGGCTACACCTTC CASSRDRVGYGYTF TRBV28 NA TRBD1 TRBJ1-2
TGTGCCAGCAGCCTGCGGACCGACTACTCATTCTCTGGAAACACCATATATTTT CASSLRTDYSFSGNTIYF TRBV7-2 NA NA TRBJ1-3
TGTGCCAGCAGCTTAGGTTCGGGACAGTGGAGCCCACCCCTCCACTTT CASSLGSGQWSPPLHF TRBV7-9 NA TRBD1 TRBJ1-6
TGTGCCAGCAGCGGACGCCGGACAGGGTCGTACAATGAGTGGTATGGCTACACCTTC CASSGRRTGSYNEWYGYTF TRBV7-9 once TRBD1 TRBJ1-2
TGTGCCAGCAGCCCCCCTGGGTCCTCATGGTCACCCCTCCACTTT CASSPPGSSWSPLHF TRBV3-1/TRBV3-2 NA NA TRBJ1-6
TGTGCCAGCAGCACCGCCTACGAGCAGTACTTC CASSTAYEQYF TRBV7-9 NA NA TRBJ2-7
TGTGCCAGCCGCGTAGTCGGGGGCCCCTCCTACGAGCAGTACTTC CASRVVGGPSYEQYF TRBV28 NA NA TRBJ2-7
TGTGCCAGCAGTCCCCCAGTGGGCGTTATGTTGGAGAACGGCGAAAAACTGTTTTTT CASSPPVGVMLENGEKLFF TRBV28 NA NA TRBJ1-4
TGTGCCAGCAGCCAAGATAGCGCGGGCGGTGGAAACACCATATATTTT CASSQDSAGGGNTIYF TRBV4-2 few NA TRBJ1-3
TGTGCCAGCAGCTGGGGGTGGGGGTCCGGCACCGGGGAGCTGTTTTTT CASSWGWGSGTGELFF TRBV5-4 NA NA TRBJ2-2
TGTGCCAGCAGTTTATCAGGCGGAAACACTGAAGCTTTCTTT CASSLSGGNTEAFF TRBV28 NA NA TRBJ1-1
TGTGCCAGCAGTTGGGAGGGGCCTCGCAATGAGCAGTTCTTC CASSWEGPRNEQFF TRBV6-2/TRBV6-3 NA TRBD2 TRBJ2-1
TGTGCCAGCAGCTCGGCAGTGAACTATGGCTACACCTTC CASSSAVNYGYTF TRBV5-4 once NA TRBJ1-2
TGCGCCAGCAGCAGGGCAGGGGGCAAAGATACGCAGTATTTT CASSRAGGKDTQYF TRBV5-1 NA TRBD1 TRBJ2-3
TGCAGTGCTAGTGATACGGGACTGATCAATTCACCCCTCCACTTT CSASDTGLINSPLHF TRBV20-1 NA NA TRBJ1-6
TGTGCCAGCAGCTTCCCCCGAGCGCTAGGGGCAGGGCGATCAAATGAGCAGTTCTTC CASSFPRALGAGRSNEQFF TRBV7-9 NA NA TRBJ2-1
TGTGCCAGTAGAGTGGGATTCAACCGATTCAATCAGCCCCAGCATTTT CASRVGFNRFNQPQHF TRBV19 once NA TRBJ1-5
TGTGCCAGCAGTGACCGGACAGTTACCAATCAGCCCCAGCATTTT CASSDRTVTNQPQHF TRBV2 NA NA TRBJ1-5
TGTGCCAGCAGTGAAGTGCCCGGGAGGGCCGCTAGGGAGACCCAGTACTTC CASSEVPGRAARETQYF TRBV2 NA TRBD2 TRBJ2-5
TGTGCCAGCAGTGGTCCGGGACGGCGGGTGCCTGAAGCTTTCTTT CASSGPGRRVPEAFF TRBV6-2/TRBV6-3 NA NA TRBJ1-1
TGCGCCAGCAGCCAAGATACCAGCCGGAACACTGAAGCTTTCTTT CASSQDTSRNTEAFF TRBV4-3 NA NA TRBJ1-1
TGTGCCAGCAGCTTAAACAGCGGGGGGTCCACAGATACGCAGTATTTT CASSLNSGGSTDTQYF TRBV7-3 NA TRBD2 TRBJ2-3
TGTGCCAGCTCGACAAGCTCCTACGAGCAGTACTTC CASSTSSYEQYF TRBV18 NA NA TRBJ2-7
TGTGCCACCAGTGACTCCCGGCAGGGGAACACTGAAGCTTTCTTT CATSDSRQGNTEAFF TRBV24-1 NA NA TRBJ1-1
TGCGCCAGCAGCCAAGGACAGGGCGATGGCTACACCTTC CASSQGQGDGYTF TRBV5-1 few TRBD1 TRBJ1-2
TGTGCCAGCAGCTTTAAGGGGACTAGCGGGAGTCGGGAGCAGTACTTC CASSFKGTSGSREQYF TRBV11-2 NA TRBD2 TRBJ2-7
TGCGCCAGCAGCAGTGCGGGGACAGATACGCAGTATTTT CASSSAGTDTQYF TRBV5-1 NA NA TRBJ2-3
TGTGCCAGCAGGTATACTGAAGCTTTCTTT CASRYTEAFF TRBV2 once NA TRBJ1-1
TGTGCCAGCAGACCAGCCTTCGGCCGTGAGCAGTTCTTC CASRPAFGREQFF TRBV6-4 NA NA TRBJ2-1
TGTGCCAGCAGTAAGGACGGACTGAACACTGAAGCTTTCTTT CASSKDGLNTEAFF TRBV6-5 NA NA TRBJ1-1
TGTGCCAGCAGCTGGGAGGGGACTGAAGCTTTCTTT CASSWEGTEAFF TRBV7-8 NA NA TRBJ1-1
TGTGCCAGTAGTATACGCCACTATGAGGGCTACACCTTC CASSIRHYEGYTF TRBV19 NA NA TRBJ1-2
TGTGCCAGCAGTCCCACCCCGAGAGGGAGCCAAGAGACCCAGTACTTC CASSPTPRGSQETQYF TRBV27 NA NA TRBJ2-5
TGTGCCATCAGTGAGCCGGGGAACACTGAAGCTTTCTTT CAISEPGNTEAFF TRBV10-3 NA NA TRBJ1-1
TGTGCCTGGAGTGTACTCTCGGCCGGGGAGCTGTTTTTT CAWSVLSAGELFF TRBV30 NA NA TRBJ2-2
TGTGCCAGCAGTTTATGGGACAGGGTGACCTTTGGCTACACCTTC CASSLWDRVTFGYTF TRBV28 NA TRBD1 TRBJ1-2
TGTGCCAGCAGCCGGGGGAGAGGGTACCAAGAGACCCAGTACTTC CASSRGRGYQETQYF TRBV4-2 NA NA TRBJ2-5
TGCGCCAGCAGCCAAGATACGGGAGTAACAGATACGCAGTATTTT CASSQDTGVTDTQYF TRBV4-3 once NA TRBJ2-3
TGCACCAGCAGCCAAGATTGTTCTGAAGTAAATGAGCAGTTCTTC CTSSQDCSEVNEQFF TRBV1 NA NA TRBJ2-1
TGTGCCAGCAGCCCGTGGACAGTTACAGATACGCAGTATTTT CASSPWTVTDTQYF TRBV5-6 NA NA TRBJ2-3
TGTGCCAGCTCACTCGCAGCGGGGGGCAGCACCGGGGAGCTGTTTTTT CASSLAAGGSTGELFF TRBV18 NA TRBD2 TRBJ2-2